The 16 T cell receptor beta chains below all came from one sample that was sequenced in a study of low-dose radiotherapy and immunotherapy resistance in tumors. With TRAV- and TRBV-specific primers, first-strand cDNA was made, covering the alpha and beta chains. TCRs were amplified for roughly 22 PCR cycles with a constant-region primer and V-primer adapter. MiXCR, run by TCRdb on the reads, gives a single entry per CDR3 protein. The sample yields about 60,000 distinct CDR3 sequences, under 30% seen once. Time point here: before trial treatment. The sample here was PBMCs, taken before treatment. The receptors shown here come from a male donor with prostate cancer.

This clonotype was picked up many times. The genes are TRBV6-6 and TRBJ2-3; 11 nucleotides line up with TRBD2. This CDR3 spans 15 amino acids. Per the germline V gene, CDR1 is MNHNY and CDR2 is SVGAGI (reference sequence). Trimming at V came to 8 bases and at J to 2 bases, leaving 6 bases not matched to a gene. CDR3 amino acids: CASCETSGITDTQYF. CDR3 nucleotide sequence: TGTGCCAGCTGTGAGACTAGCGGGATCACAGATACGCAGTATTTT.

This clonotype was seen at least ten times. J is TRBJ2-1 and V is TRBV6-2 or TRBV6-3; 9 nucleotides agree with TRBD1. The junction had 7 bases not matched to a gene; V was cut back by 6 bases and J by 4 bases. The CDR3 runs 15 residues. CDR1 and CDR2 (germline): MNHEY, SVGEGT. CDR3 nucleotides: TGTGCCAGCAGAGATCCGGGACAGGGTTACAATGAGCAGTTCTTC. Translating gives CASRDPGQGYNEQFF.

There are many counts of this clonotype. The rearrangement links TRBV12-5 to TRBJ2-4; 10 nucleotides agree with TRBD2. This CDR3 spans 19 amino acids. Germline-derived CDR1 and CDR2 are LGHNT and FRNRAP. The V gene end was trimmed by 1 base and the J gene end by 0 bases; junction bases not matched to a gene: 9. The CDR3 DNA reads TGTGCTAGTGGTTTGGGGCTAGCGGGAGCGACCGTAGCCAAAAACATTCAGTACTTC. It yields the protein CASGLGLAGATVAKNIQYF.

The sample holds many counts of this clonotype. The chain is built from TRBV20-1 and TRBJ2-7, with D tentatively TRBD2 (7 bases). The CDR3 spans 14 residues. The germline CDR1 and CDR2 sequences are DFQATT and SNEGSKA (reference sequence). V dropped 3 bases and J dropped 2 bases, with 14 bases sitting between them. This chain's CDR3 is CSARGRDKAYEQYF. The CDR3 DNA is TGCAGTGCTAGGGGGAGGGACAAGGCCTACGAGCAGTACTTC.

This clonotype was detected ten times or more. The V and J genes are TRBV7-9 and TRBJ2-2; D is perhaps TRBD1 (8 bases). The CDR3 totals 16 residues. CDR1 SEHNR and CDR2 FQNEAQ come from the germline V gene (reference sequence). V was clipped by 6 bases and J by 5 bases, with 19 bases between them. The CDR3 is CASRPSGQGGTGELFF. CDR3 coding DNA: TGTGCCAGCAGACCCAGCGGACAGGGAGGGACCGGGGAGCTGTTTTTT.

This clonotype has ten or more counts. The chain recombines TRBV2 with TRBJ1-5, with D unclear. This CDR3 has 13 amino acids. CDR1 is SNHLY, CDR2 FYNNEI, per germline. V was shortened by 2 bases and J by 9 bases, with 11 bases between the two germline ends. The CDR3 DNA sequence: TGTGCCAGCAGTGAACAGGTCGTCGGGCCCCAGCATTTT. This translates into CASSEQVVGPQHF.

This clonotype occurred many times. The chain couples TRBV20-1 to TRBJ2-2, with 8 bases aligning to TRBD1. Trimming at V came to 0 bases and at J to 6 bases, leaving 9 bases not matched to a gene. The CDR3 consists of 16 residues. Germline V gene lookup returns CDR1 DFQATT and CDR2 SNEGSKA (reference sequence). The DNA of the CDR3 is TGCAGTGCTAGAGACTCCGGACAGGGCAACTCCGGGGAGCTGTTTTTT. Its protein is CSARDSGQGNSGELFF.

This clonotype came up many times. This rearrangement joins TRBV2 to TRBJ1-5, with D possibly TRBD1 on 5 matching bases. V dropped 8 bases and J dropped 1 base, with 12 bases sitting between them. The CDR3 spans 14 residues. Germline values: CDR1 SNHLY, CDR2 FYNNEI. The chain's CDR3 is CASRYPGSNQPQHF. CDR3 bases: TGTGCCAGCCGATACCCAGGGAGCAATCAGCCCCAGCATTTT. Variable domain in full (rest from reference TRBV2 and TRBJ1-5): EPEVTQTPSHQVTQMGQEVILRCVPISNHLYFYWYRQILGQKVEFLVSFYNNEISEKSEIFDDQFSVERPDGSNFTLKIRSTKLEDSAMYFCASRYPGSNQPQHFGDGTRLSIL.

This clonotype was recorded at least ten times. The chain carries TRBV7-6 and TRBJ2-1; 7 bases fit TRBD2. Looked up from germline, CDR1 is SGHVS and CDR2 is FNYEAQ. V was pared by 0 bases and J by 5 bases, with 4 bases of the junction left unmatched. The CDR3 covers 15 residues. For the CDR3, the DNA is TGTGCCAGCAGCTTAGCGACAGCGGGAAACAATGAGCAGTTCTTC. Protein sequence: CASSLATAGNNEQFF.

CDR3 in amino acids: CASKSPLGQYF. The CDR3 DNA sequence: TGTGCCAGCAAAAGCCCGCTCGGGCAGTACTTC. This chain uses TRBV6-5 with TRBJ2-7; no reliable D call. Trimming cost V 7 bases and J 9 bases, with 13 bases left between them. The V gene's germline CDR1 is MNHEY and CDR2 SVGAGI. This CDR3 contains 11 residues.

There are many counts of this clonotype. V usage is TRBV2 and J usage is TRBJ2-1; weak D call: TRBD2 (6 bases). The V and J ends lost 7 bases and 8 bases respectively, with 15 bases between them. The CDR3 has 13 amino acids. Germline-derived CDR1 and CDR2 are SNHLY and FYNNEI. The CDR3 spells CASMGGPPDEQFF. CDR3 nucleotide sequence: TGTGCCAGCATGGGAGGCCCGCCGGATGAGCAGTTCTTC.

This clonotype appeared many times. The CDR3 coding sequence is TGTGCCAGCAGTTTCAGTGGCTTGGCCTACGAGCAGTACTTC. Residues: CASSFSGLAYEQYF. V and J are TRBV28 and TRBJ2-7; D is unresolved. CDR1 and CDR2 (germline): MDHEN, SYDVKM. The CDR3 is made up of 14 amino acids. V lost 3 bases and J lost 2, with 11 bases in between.

This clonotype appeared once. The V call is TRBV30, the J call TRBJ2-5; D unclear. Per germline, CDR1 GTSNPN and CDR2 SVGIG (reference sequence). V lost 2 bases, J lost 2 bases, and 9 bases lay in between. The CDR3 runs 13 residues. CDR3 sequence (DNA): TGTGCCTGGAGTAATAGCTTTCAAGAGACCCAGTACTTC. It translates to CAWSNSFQETQYF.

In nucleotides, the CDR3 is TGCAGCGTTGAAGAAGGGACCTACAATGAGCAGTTCTTC. Its protein product is CSVEEGTYNEQFF. The V and J genes are TRBV29-1 and TRBJ2-1; D is unresolved. Per germline, CDR1 SQVTM and CDR2 ANQGSEA. The V and J ends lost 0 bases and 2 bases respectively, with 5 bases between them. This CDR3 region has 13 residues.

This clonotype has a count of ten or more. CDR3: CASRNYGPSNTGELFF. In DNA, the CDR3 is TGTGCCAGCAGAAATTACGGGCCCTCGAACACCGGGGAGCTGTTTTTT. The rearrangement links TRBV5-5 to TRBJ2-2, with D unresolved. Germline CDR1 is SGHKS and CDR2 is YYEKEE (reference sequence). The CDR3 extends over 16 amino acids. Trimming removed 5 bases at V and 0 bases at J, with 14 bases between.

This clonotype was seen ten or more times. The chain combines TRBV6-2 or TRBV6-3 with TRBJ2-7; unclear D gene. V shed 8 bases and J shed 2 bases, with 7 bases lying between them. CDR1 is MNHEY and CDR2 is SVGEGT in the germline V gene. The CDR3 is 11 residues long. The CDR3 nucleotides read TGTGCCAGCGCACTCACCTACGAGCAGTACTTC. This sequence encodes CASALTYEQYF.